This TCR beta chain is drawn from a study of blood T cells in healthy people across ages. Study-wide results and limits: Naive T cell percentage showed a strong correlation with the diversity of TCR beta. Aged donors had fewer naive CD4+ cells and lower diversity than long-lived donors.

The individuals who served as donors were healthy Caucasians living in Russia, aged roughly 6 to 100. Samples had at least 7 million PBMCs isolated from them. Alongside a J-beta primer mix, a sample-barcoded 5' primer served in a second PCR lasting roughly 6 to 11 cycles. TCRdb re-called the 5' RACE reads through MiXCR, storing one row per CDR3 protein. The table has about 1.6 million distinct CDR3 sequences, around 35% seen once. Deletions cut 5 bases from V and 4 bases from J, with 9 bases between. CDR3 length: 13 residues. Germline V gives CDR1 MNHEY, CDR2 SMNVEV (reference sequence). About this clonotype: Its antigen is unknown.

The rearrangement links TRBV27 to TRBJ2-1; D not certain. The origin of this receptor is a woman in her twenties or thirties in good health. The sequencing sample was made of blood. In DNA, the CDR3 is TGTGCCAGCAGTCGTTTCACTTACAATGAGCAGTTCTTC. It is translated as CASSRFTYNEQFF.